The 30 T cell receptor beta chains in this list originate from one sample, sequenced in a study of shared clonotypes between healthy human individuals. Libraries were prepared by immunoSEQ multiplex PCR; TCRdb keeps only in-frame clonotypes and omits some of them. Of over 2 million clones in the sample, roughly 95% were seen once. Sequencing was performed on naive CD4+ T cells sorted from blood. Stated subset: CD45RA+ positively selected. All receptors derive from a young man in good health.

The gene calls are TRBV27 and TRBJ2-2; weak D call: TRBD2 (6 bases). The V end was cut by 2 bases, the J end by 5 bases, with 15 bases between. The CDR3 totals 16 residues. CDR1 is MNHEY and CDR2 is SMNVEV in the germline V gene (reference sequence). The CDR3 loop is CASSLGPGRRTGELFF. The CDR3 nucleotides are TGTGCCAGCAGTTTAGGTCCCGGGAGAAGGACCGGGGAGCTGTTTTTT.

This chain links TRBV7-2 with TRBJ1-1; 8 bases fit TRBD1. The junction had 13 bases not matched to a gene; V was cut back by 7 bases and J by 6 bases. CDR1 is SGHTA, CDR2 FQGNSA, per germline. This CDR3 has 15 amino acids. The CDR3 DNA reads as TGTGCCAGCACTGGACAGGGCGGGGGATACGCTGAAGCTTTCTTT. Its protein is CASTGQGGGYAEAFF. The entire variable domain, with the rest obtained from reference TRBV7-2 and TRBJ1-1, is as follows: GAGVSQSPSNKVTEKGKDVELRCDPISGHTALYWYRQSLGQGLEFLIYFQGNSAPDKSGLPSDRFSAERTGGSVSTLTIQRTQQEDSAVYLCASTGQGGGYAEAFFGQGTRLTVV.

The V and J genes are TRBV6-5 and TRBJ1-5; D gene ambiguous. The CDR3 runs 14 residues. Germline values: CDR1 MNHEY, CDR2 SVGAGI. Trimming pared 5 bases from V and 6 bases from J, leaving 14 bases between. The CDR3 DNA reads as TGTGCCAGCAGTGTGGGAAAGAAGGGTCAGCCCCAGCATTTT. Its translation is CASSVGKKGQPQHF.

Of note for this clone: Additional DNA sequences in this sample encode the identical CDR3. V gene TRBV18 combines with J gene TRBJ2-5; D not resolved. Trimming removed 1 base at V and 5 bases at J, with 11 bases between. The CDR3 consists of 14 residues. The germline V gene encodes CDR1 KGHSH and CDR2 LQKENI. CDR3 protein: CASSPLKGGETQYF. The DNA for the CDR3 is TGTGCCAGCTCACCACTGAAGGGTGGGGAGACCCAGTACTTC. The variable domain in full, with the rest retrieved from reference TRBV18 and TRBJ2-5, is NAGVMQNPRHLVRRRGQEARLRCSPMKGHSHVYWYRQLPEEGLKFMVYLQKENIIDESGMPKERFSAEFPKEGPSILRIQQVVRGDSAAYFCASSPLKGGETQYFGPGTRLLVL.

The CDR3 loop reads CASKNLASAGDTQYF. The DNA of the CDR3 is TGTGCCAGCAAAAACCTAGCGTCTGCGGGAGATACGCAGTATTTT. V gene TRBV6-6 combines with J gene TRBJ2-3; TRBD2 is a possible D gene (6 bases). The CDR3 contains 15 residues. Germline CDR1 MNHNY, CDR2 SVGAGI (reference sequence). V was pared by 7 bases and J by 5 bases, with 19 bases between.

This rearrangement joins TRBV5-5 to TRBJ2-7; D is undetermined. With 4 bases removed from V and 4 bases from J, the gap between germline ends came to 18 bases. The CDR3 runs to 15 residues. The V gene's germline CDR1 is SGHKS and CDR2 YYEKEE (reference sequence). The CDR3 region has the DNA TGTGCCAGCAGCGAGAACCCCGGTATTAAATACGAGCAGTACTTC. It yields the protein CASSENPGIKYEQYF. The full variable domain, its missing parts supplied by reference TRBV5-5 and TRBJ2-7, is DAGVTQSPTHLIKTRGQQVTLRCSPISGHKSVSWYQQVLGQGPQFIFQYYEKEERGRGNFPDRFSARQFPNYSSELNVNALLLGDSALYLCASSENPGIKYEQYFGPGTRLTVT.

The chain combines TRBV6-1 with TRBJ2-7; TRBD2 agrees at 9 bases. Germline CDR1 and CDR2: MNHNS and SASEGT. J lost 7 bases, V lost 5 bases, and 9 bases had no gene match. The CDR3 sequence is 14 residues long. CDR3 sequence: CASSPGGGAEEQYF. CDR3 sequence (DNA): TGTGCCAGCAGTCCGGGCGGGGGGGCGGAGGAGCAGTACTTC.

This clone was picked up one time. The chain carries TRBV6-6 and TRBJ1-5; 10 bases are a match to TRBD1. This CDR3 has 15 residues. After removal of 6 bases from V and 0 bases from J, the junction contained 2 bases not matched to a gene. CDR1 MNHNY and CDR2 SVGAGI come from the germline V gene (reference sequence). Here the CDR3 reads CASRGQGGSNQPQHF. The CDR3 coding sequence is TGTGCCAGCAGAGGACAGGGGGGTAGCAATCAGCCCCAGCATTTT.

The chain carries TRBV7-2 and TRBJ2-7; D gene ambiguous. The CDR3 spans 16 residues. Germline CDR1 SGHTA, CDR2 FQGNSA. Trimming took off 1 base at V and 2 bases at J, with 15 bases between the two ends. The CDR3 DNA reads TGTGCCAGCAGCTTAGGGGGTTTTTCCTCCCCCTACGAGCAGTACTTC. This encodes CASSLGGFSSPYEQYF.

This clone appeared many times. The chain links TRBV18 to TRBJ2-2; unclear D gene. Trimming shortened V by 3 bases and J by 5 bases, and 10 bases separated the two germline ends. Germline CDR1 reads KGHSH; CDR2 reads LQKENI. CDR3 length: 14 residues. CDR3 nucleotides: TGTGCCAGCTCACCCCCCGCTCAAACCGGGGAGCTGTTTTTT. Translated: CASSPPAQTGELFF.

The genes are TRBV6-6 and TRBJ2-5; D unclear. Germline V gene lookup returns CDR1 MNHNY and CDR2 SVGAGI (reference sequence). V was cut by 7 bases and J by 4 bases, with 13 bases left in between. The CDR3 consists of 13 residues. The CDR3, as DNA: TGTGCCAGCACCCATCGGACGGGAGAGACCCAGTACTTC. The encoded protein is CASTHRTGETQYF.

Note on this clone: Other DNA sequences in the sample encode the same CDR3. The CDR3 DNA is TGTGCCAGCAGCTTAGGACAGGGGGCAACAGATACGCAGTATTTT. The encoded protein is CASSLGQGATDTQYF. The V gene is TRBV7-9, the J gene TRBJ2-3, with 10 bases aligning to TRBD1. This CDR3 is built from 15 residues. Germline CDR1 and CDR2: SEHNR and FQNEAQ (reference sequence). The junction had 1 base not matched to a gene; V was cut back by 1 base and J by 3 bases.

The V and J genes are TRBV10-3 and TRBJ1-1; tentatively, D is TRBD1 (6 bases). V lost 10 bases and J lost 2, with 14 bases in between. CDR3 length equals 13 residues. CDR1 and CDR2 (germline): ENHRY, SYGVKD. This chain's CDR3 is CASTGTPNTEAFF. The CDR3, as DNA: TGTGCCAGCACCGGGACACCTAACACTGAAGCTTTCTTT.

V usage is TRBV5-1 and J usage is TRBJ2-3, with a tentative D call TRBD2 (6 bases). The germline V gene encodes CDR1 SGHRS and CDR2 YFSETQ. Trimming took off 5 bases at V and 4 bases at J, with 14 bases between the two ends. The CDR3 has 14 amino acids. Here the CDR3 reads CASRGGVRADTQYF. CDR3 DNA sequence: TGCGCCAGCAGGGGGGGAGTCAGGGCAGATACGCAGTATTTT.

V usage is TRBV10-1 and J usage is TRBJ2-3, with D unclear. Between the trimmed V and J ends, which lost 3 bases and 5 bases, there was a span of 9 bases. In germline, CDR1 is WNHNN, CDR2 SYGVQD (reference sequence). This CDR3 spans 13 amino acids. CDR3 DNA: TGCGCCAGCAGTGATTTTAGGAAAGATACGCAGTATTTT. It translates to CASSDFRKDTQYF.

The V call is TRBV7-8, the J call TRBJ2-4, with D possibly being TRBD2 (6 bases). Germline V gives CDR1 SGHVS, CDR2 FQNEAQ. The CDR3 sequence is 13 residues long. Trimming shortened V by 5 bases and J by 6 bases, and 11 bases separated the two germline ends. CDR3 sequence (DNA): TGTGCCAGCAGCCCGCCGGGACTAAACATTCAGTACTTC. It codes for CASSPPGLNIQYF.

This chain joins TRBV10-1 and TRBJ2-5; D is perhaps TRBD2 (5 bases). Germline CDR1 reads WNHNN; CDR2 reads SYGVQD (reference sequence). With 2 bases removed from V and 1 base from J, the gap between germline ends came to 11 bases. The CDR3 has 15 amino acids. CDR3 sequence reads: CASSEGGLSQETQYF. CDR3 nucleotide sequence: TGCGCCAGCAGTGAGGGAGGATTAAGCCAAGAGACCCAGTACTTC.

The rearrangement uses TRBV5-4 and TRBJ2-1, with D possibly matching TRBD2 (7 bases). Trimming left V 0 bases short and J 7 bases short, with 17 bases between. CDR3 size: 16 residues. Germline CDR1 reads SGHNT; CDR2 reads YYREEE (reference sequence). In DNA, the CDR3 is TGTGCCAGCAGCTTGGATGGGGGGGCGGTTTGGAATGAGCAGTTCTTC. Translated: CASSLDGGAVWNEQFF.

The chain combines TRBV29-1 with TRBJ1-2; 8 positions agree with TRBD1. The CDR3 sequence is 14 residues long. V gave up 7 bases and J gave up 4 bases; unmatched junction bases: 11. Germline CDR1 SQVTM, CDR2 ANQGSEA. CDR3 bases: TGCAGCGCCAAAATTGAAGACAGGGGCTATGGCTACACCTTC. It is translated as CSAKIEDRGYGYTF.

This sequence joins TRBV2 and TRBJ2-5; D not certain. The V gene lost 7 bases and the J gene lost 4 bases, with 7 bases spanning the gap. The CDR3 contains 11 residues. Germline loops: CDR1 SNHLY, CDR2 FYNNEI. The CDR3, as DNA: TGTGCCAGCAAAGGGATAGAGACCCAGTACTTC. This codes for CASKGIETQYF.

The CDR3 sequence is CASSSHGTSGSNEQFF. CDR3 nucleotides: TGTGCCAGCAGCTCCCACGGGACTAGCGGGAGCAATGAGCAGTTCTTC. The rearrangement links TRBV7-2 to TRBJ2-1, with 14 nucleotides matching TRBD2. The CDR3 consists of 16 residues. Germline V gene sequence: CDR1 SGHTA, CDR2 FQGNSA. The V segment lost 4 bases and the J segment 6 bases; nucleotides outside the gene matches: 5.

The genes are TRBV18 and TRBJ2-5, with 9 bases lining up with TRBD1. The V segment lost 3 bases and the J segment 5 bases; nucleotides outside the gene matches: 4. The CDR3 consists of 14 residues. CDR1 KGHSH and CDR2 LQKENI come from the germline V gene. The chain's CDR3 is CASSPGQGWETQYF. CDR3 DNA: TGTGCCAGCTCACCGGGACAGGGATGGGAGACCCAGTACTTC.

The V and J genes are TRBV5-5 and TRBJ2-7; 9 nucleotides match TRBD2. The V segment lost 6 bases and the J segment 6 bases; nucleotides outside the gene matches: 10. The CDR3 length is 14 residues. Germline assignment: CDR1 SGHKS and CDR2 YYEKEE (reference sequence). In DNA form, the CDR3 reads TGTGCCAGCAAAATCACGTCAGCGGGAGGCGAGCAGTACTTC. Residues: CASKITSAGGEQYF.

This chain connects TRBV30 to TRBJ1-3; D gene uncertain. With 2 bases removed from V and 8 bases from J, the gap between germline ends came to 10 bases. The CDR3 is 12 residues long. Germline CDR1 reads GTSNPN; CDR2 reads SVGIG (reference sequence). The CDR3 region is CAWSPKMDTIYF. The DNA of the CDR3 is TGTGCCTGGAGTCCCAAAATGGACACCATATATTTT.

Of note for this clone: One base away lies a much larger clone, so this may be a sequencing read error. The J gene is TRBJ2-7, the V gene TRBV5-6; no clear D. Germline loops: CDR1 SGHDT, CDR2 YYEEEE. This CDR3 is built from 11 residues. Trimming removed 4 bases from V and 1 base from J, with 3 bases in between. CDR3 DNA sequence: TGTGCCAGCAGCGCATCCTACGAGCAGTACTTC. Translating gives CASSASYEQYF.

The V call is TRBV18, the J call TRBJ2-3, with D uncertain. Germline V gives CDR1 KGHSH, CDR2 LQKENI. V lost 2 bases and J 6 bases, leaving 6 bases between the germline ends. The length of the CDR3 is 12 residues. Written as DNA, the CDR3 is TGTGCCAGCTCACCAAGGGTCGATACGCAGTATTTT. It translates to CASSPRVDTQYF.

This chain links TRBV5-1 with TRBJ1-1, with a weak D call TRBD1 (6 bases). With 5 bases removed from V and 2 bases from J, the gap between germline ends came to 10 bases. In germline, CDR1 is SGHRS, CDR2 YFSETQ. The CDR3 consists of 13 residues. This CDR3 is CASRRDTNTEAFF. As DNA, the CDR3 is TGCGCCAGCAGACGGGACACCAACACTGAAGCTTTCTTT.

Worth noting for this clone: This CDR3 is also generated by other DNA sequences in the sample. The rearrangement links TRBV7-9 to TRBJ2-1; no clear D gene. In germline, CDR1 is SEHNR, CDR2 FQNEAQ (reference sequence). Trimming stripped 0 bases from V and 9 bases from J, with 9 bases between. The CDR3 consists of 13 residues. CDR3 protein: CASSLAGVSEQFF. CDR3 nucleotides: TGTGCCAGCAGCTTAGCTGGGGTGAGTGAGCAGTTCTTC.

The V and J genes are TRBV6-1 and TRBJ1-5, with 10 bases matching TRBD1. The junction had 12 bases not matched to a gene; V was cut back by 4 bases and J by 3 bases. The CDR3 runs to 18 residues. In germline, CDR1 is MNHNS, CDR2 SASEGT. The CDR3: CASSGVTGGIADNQPQHF. As DNA, the CDR3 is TGTGCCAGCAGTGGCGTGACAGGGGGCATCGCGGACAATCAGCCCCAGCATTTT.

This clone has just a few counts. The CDR3 nucleotides read TGTGCCAGTACCTTAACAGGGGGACCTCAGCCCCAGCATTTT. Its protein is CASTLTGGPQPQHF. The chain couples TRBV19 to TRBJ1-5; 8 positions agree with TRBD1. Germline V gene sequence: CDR1 LNHDA, CDR2 SQIVND (reference sequence). V lost 7 bases and J lost 6; bases outside the gene matches: 8. The CDR3 extends over 14 amino acids.